A selection of T cell receptor beta chains follows, all from one sample in a study of TIL therapy for anti-PD-1-resistant metastatic lung cancer. This table comes from immunoSEQ multiplex PCR, and its TCRdb copy is limited to in-frame clones, with some not included. Among about 15,000 clones listed, around 88% were seen once. The specimen comprised blood, sampled at baseline. The receptors originated from a person aged 25 to 79 with non-small cell lung cancer. CDR3s leave out the opening cysteine and the closing phenylalanine or tryptophan. The D gene is left open where the match is weak.

D | J | V | CDR3
NA | TRBJ2-1 | TRBV7-2 | ASSLGAGRNEQF
NA | TRBJ2-1 | TRBV11-2 | ASSPNFAGEQF
NA | TRBJ1-3 | TRBV9 | ASSVIRAGNTIY
TRBD1 | TRBJ1-3 | TRBV5-5 | ASSDMRDRTSGNTIY
NA | TRBJ2-7 | TRBV7-2 | ASSSSRGPYEQY
NA | TRBJ2-7 | TRBV5-1 | ASSFGGYYEQY
NA | NA | TRBV7-9 | ASSGAGSRSYEQY
NA | TRBJ1-5 | TRBV5-6 | ASSLQDQPQH
NA | TRBJ1-1 | TRBV4-1 | ASSQDNVRRSEAF
NA | TRBJ2-2 | TRBV30 | AWSVALSGELF
NA | TRBJ2-7 | TRBV18 | ASSPQEGGPYEQY
NA | TRBJ1-1 | TRBV12-5 | ASGLLSGTEAF
NA | TRBJ1-5 | TRBV18 | ASSPGRHDNQPQH
NA | TRBJ1-6 | TRBV6-1 | ASSEGPELPLH
NA | TRBJ1-1 | TRBV6-5 | ASSYRGWGISEAF
NA | TRBJ2-3 | TRBV6-6 | ASGGGSTDTQY
NA | TRBJ2-1 | TRBV28 | ASSFGGPHSYNEQF
TRBD2 | TRBJ2-3 | TRBV7-6 | ASSLVAGASDTQY
TRBD1 | TRBJ1-1 | TRBV5-6 | ASRRDRGTINTEAF
TRBD2 | TRBJ2-3 | TRBV13 | ASSLRKREAYTDTQY